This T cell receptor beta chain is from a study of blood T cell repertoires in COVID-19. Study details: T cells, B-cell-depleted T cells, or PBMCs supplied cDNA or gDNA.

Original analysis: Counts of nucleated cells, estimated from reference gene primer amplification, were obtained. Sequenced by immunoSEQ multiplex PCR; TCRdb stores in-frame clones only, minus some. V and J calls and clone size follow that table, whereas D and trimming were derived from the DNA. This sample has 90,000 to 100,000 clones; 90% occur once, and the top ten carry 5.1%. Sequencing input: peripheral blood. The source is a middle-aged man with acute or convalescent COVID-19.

The CDR3 is CASSGAGELFF. CDR3 nucleotides: TGTGCCAGTTCCGGGGCCGGGGAGCTGTTTTTT. This chain joins TRBV19 and TRBJ2-2; tentatively, D is TRBD2 (5 bases). This CDR3 comprises 11 residues. In germline, CDR1 is LNHDA, CDR2 SQIVND (reference sequence). With 8 bases removed from V and 6 bases from J, the gap between germline ends came to 7 bases.